This T cell receptor (beta chain) appears in the sequencing data of a study of T cells after yellow fever vaccination. Points on this clonotype: Its matching antigen is unknown.

The TCR cDNA carried a universal primer site and UMIs from 5'RACE template switching. MiXCR was run by TCRdb on the 5' RACE reads, yielding one entry per CDR3 protein. The table records 250,000 to 300,000 distinct CDR3 sequences, around 4.9% of them present only once. The V and J ends lost 5 bases and 10 bases respectively, with 21 bases between them. The CDR3 runs to 14 residues. CDR1 is DFQATT, CDR2 SNEGSKA, per germline (reference sequence). Study conclusions and caveats: Reappearance after the booster was observed for most primary-vaccination clones (96% CD4, about 85% CD8). Abundant clonotypes (contaminants from the bulk population) could be present in FACS-sorted repertoires.

The rearrangement joins TRBV20-1 to TRBJ2-1; no clear D. Material: CD4+ T cells sorted from PBMCs, obtained on the day of the yellow fever booster vaccination. The receptor was derived from a man aged 18 to 29 who received the YFV17D yellow fever vaccine. CDR3 residues: CSASPPGLRKEQFF. CDR3 DNA: TGCAGTGCTTCTCCTCCGGGCCTCCGCAAGGAGCAGTTCTTC.